A selection of T cell receptor beta chains follows, all from one sample in a study of shared clonotypes between healthy human individuals. Profiling relied on immunoSEQ multiplex PCR, and the TCRdb table lists in-frame clones only, not all of them. This sample has approximately 2,200,000 clones, with 93% found just once. What was sequenced was naive CD8+ T cells from PBMCs. These receptors all come from a man aged 18 to 29 in good health. Some clones in this sample may be carry-over from other donors' samples. Each CDR3 is given with its conserved first and last residue. A D gene is named only where the DNA matches it firmly. A clone size is listed for some rows: how often the clone was seen (once, few, many), or a class if it is expanded.

>NA|TRBJ1-1|TRBV2|NA
TGTGCCAGCAGTGAAGGTCGGCGGGGGGAGAACACTGAAGCTTTCTTT
CASSEGRRGENTEAFF
>TRBD1|TRBJ1-2|TRBV6-5|NA
TGTGCCAGCAGTGCGGGGAACAGGGGCACCCATGGCTACACCTTC
CASSAGNRGTHGYTF
>NA|TRBJ2-7|TRBV28|NA
TGTGCCAGCAGTTTATACCTGACAGGCTCCTACGAGCAGTACTTC
CASSLYLTGSYEQYF
>NA|TRBJ2-7|TRBV25-1|NA
TGTGCCAGCAGTGAATATCTAGGTTTCTACGAGCAGTACTTC
CASSEYLGFYEQYF
>NA|TRBJ2-7|TRBV15|NA
TGTGCCACCAGCGCGGGTCGGTCCTACGAGCAGTACTTC
CATSAGRSYEQYF
>NA|TRBJ2-4|TRBV4-1|NA
TGCGCCAGCAGCCTAGCAGGGTCTCTTGGAAACATTCAGTACTTC
CASSLAGSLGNIQYF
>NA|TRBJ2-7|TRBV29-1|NA
TGCAGCGTCCTACCACCGGGTCCGACGGTCCACGAGCAGTACTTC
CSVLPPGPTVHEQYF
>TRBD1|TRBJ1-4|TRBV4-2|NA
TGTGCCAGCAGCCAAGAGGACAGGGACAATGAAAAACTGTTTTTT
CASSQEDRDNEKLFF
>NA|TRBJ2-5|TRBV7-9|NA
TGTGCCAGCAGCTCCTCGGCTAGGTACCAAGAGACCCAGTACTTC
CASSSSARYQETQYF
>NA|TRBJ1-2|TRBV7-9|NA
TGTGCCAGCAGCTCCGACGGGGGCGCGATCTATGGCTACACCTTC
CASSSDGGAIYGYTF
>NA|TRBJ1-2|TRBV5-6|NA
TGTGCCAGCAGCTTGGATACAGGAACTAACTATGGCTACACCTTC
CASSLDTGTNYGYTF
>NA|TRBJ2-3|TRBV27|once
TGTGCCAGCAGTTTATTTGTACCCGAGGATACGCAGTATTTT
CASSLFVPEDTQYF
>TRBD1|TRBJ2-1|TRBV7-6|NA
TGTGCCAGCAGCGATAGACAGGGGGCGCGGAATGAGCAGTTCTTC
CASSDRQGARNEQFF
>TRBD1|TRBJ1-2|TRBV5-1|few
TGCGCCAGCAGCCCTATCTTACAGGGGGCCCAGAACTATGGCTACACCTTC
CASSPILQGAQNYGYTF
>NA|TRBJ2-7|TRBV10-3|NA
TGTGCCATCAGTGACAGGTACGAGCAGTACTTC
CAISDRYEQYF
>TRBD2|TRBJ2-5|TRBV5-5|NA
TGTGCCAGCAGCCTGGGGGTAGCGGGAGCGGGTGAGACCCAGTACTTC
CASSLGVAGAGETQYF
>TRBD1|TRBJ2-1|TRBV19|NA
TGTGCCAGTAGTGGAGGCAGGGGGCAGAGCTCCTACAATGAGCAGTTCTTC
CASSGGRGQSSYNEQFF
>TRBD2|TRBJ2-7|TRBV9|NA
TGTGCCAGCAGCCCTAGCGGGAGAGGTTCCTACGAGCAGTACTTC
CASSPSGRGSYEQYF
>NA|TRBJ2-1|TRBV27|NA
TGTGCCAGCAGCACGTTGAGCTCCTACAATGAGCAGTTCTTC
CASSTLSSYNEQFF
>NA|TRBJ1-1|TRBV5-1|NA
TGCGCCAGCAGCCCAACAAACTTGGCAGCTTCGGCTTTCTTT
CASSPTNLAASAFF
>NA|TRBJ1-5|TRBV7-8|NA
TGTGCCAGCAGCCCGACAGAGATTAGCAATCAGCCCCAGCATTTT
CASSPTEISNQPQHF
>NA|TRBJ1-6|TRBV27|few
TGTGCCAGCAGTTTAATCAATTCACCCCTCCACTTT
CASSLINSPLHF
>TRBD2|TRBJ2-2|TRBV5-4|NA
TGTGCCAGCAGCCTGAAGCGGGAGAAGCTCACCGGGGAGCTGTTTTTT
CASSLKREKLTGELFF
>NA|TRBJ1-1|TRBV19|NA
TGTGCCAGTAGTATAGACCAGGCGAACACTGAAGCTTTCTTT
CASSIDQANTEAFF
>NA|TRBJ2-7|TRBV6-6|NA
TGTGCCAGCAGTACTCTTGGGGAGCAGTACTTC
CASSTLGEQYF
>NA|TRBJ2-3|TRBV4-1|NA
TGCGCCAGCAGCCAAGGCTCGAGTTGGTTCACAGATACGCAGTATTTT
CASSQGSSWFTDTQYF
>TRBD1|TRBJ2-2|TRBV4-1|NA
TGCGCCAGCAGCCCTCCCCCGGAAGGGACAGGGGTGTCCGGGGAGCTGTTTTTT
CASSPPPEGTGVSGELFF
>NA|TRBJ2-1|TRBV9|NA
TGTGCCAGCAGCGTATGGGGGCAGCAGTTGAATGAGCAGTTCTTC
CASSVWGQQLNEQFF
>NA|TRBJ2-7|TRBV10-3|once
TGTGCCATCAGTGAGTCAGGCGAGCAGTACTTC
CAISESGEQYF
>NA|TRBJ2-2|TRBV9|NA
TGTGCCAGCAGCGTAGGTCTAGCCGGGGAGCTGTTTTTT
CASSVGLAGELFF
>TRBD1|TRBJ1-1|TRBV28|NA
TGTGCCAGCAGTTTTAATACAGGGGTGGAAGCTTTCTTT
CASSFNTGVEAFF
>TRBD2|TRBJ2-1|TRBV2|NA
TGTGCCAGCAGCGAAGGCCTAGCGGGAGTTCTTTCGTACAATGAGCAGTTCTTC
CASSEGLAGVLSYNEQFF
>NA|TRBJ2-2|TRBV4-2|NA
TGTGCCAGCAGCCAAAACCCAGACGGGGGAGTCGGACCCCACGTCGGCACCGGGGAGCTGTTTTTT
CASSQNPDGGVGPHVGTGELFF
>TRBD1|TRBJ1-5|TRBV7-9|NA
TGTGCCAGCAGCGTGGGGACAGGGGGGCCATATAGCAATCAGCCCCAGCATTTT
CASSVGTGGPYSNQPQHF
>TRBD1|TRBJ1-5|TRBV30|NA
TGTGCCTGGAGTGGACAGGGACGCGACCAGCCCCAGCATTTT
CAWSGQGRDQPQHF
>TRBD1|TRBJ2-7|TRBV28|NA
TGTGCCAGCAGTTTGAACAGGGGGCCCTCCTACGAGCAGTACTTC
CASSLNRGPSYEQYF
>NA|TRBJ2-6|TRBV28|NA
TGTGCCAGCAGCACAACGTTTCTCAGGGGGGCGACCTCTGGGGCCAACGTCCTGACTTTC
CASSTTFLRGATSGANVLTF
>NA|TRBJ2-1|TRBV27|once
TGTGCCAGCAATGAGCTGCAGGGAAGCGAGCAGTTCTTC
CASNELQGSEQFF
>NA|TRBJ1-2|TRBV9|NA
TGTGCCAGCAGCGGAGCGACGGGGAACTATGGCTACACCTTC
CASSGATGNYGYTF
>NA|TRBJ1-1|TRBV6-1|once
TGTGCCAGCAGTGGCGGGAGCCCTTGGAGGGCTGAAGCTTTCTTT
CASSGGSPWRAEAFF
>TRBD2|TRBJ2-3|TRBV4-1|NA
TGCGCCAGCAGCCAACCTACTAGACTAGCGGGAGTATCAGATACGCAGTATTTT
CASSQPTRLAGVSDTQYF
>NA|TRBJ1-2|TRBV27|NA
TGTGCCAGCAGTAAAAGGGCGGGCATCAATGTAGACTATGGCTACACCTTC
CASSKRAGINVDYGYTF
>TRBD2|TRBJ2-1|TRBV2|NA
TGTGCCAGCAGTGAAGGCGCGGGAGGGCCGGTCGATGAGCAGTTCTTC
CASSEGAGGPVDEQFF
>TRBD1|TRBJ1-1|TRBV27|NA
TGTGCCAGCAGTTTGTCAGGGACAGTTAACACTGAAGCTTTCTTT
CASSLSGTVNTEAFF
>NA|TRBJ2-1|TRBV28|once
TGTGCCAGCAGTTTCCGAACTCTGAGCTCCTACAATGAGCAGTTCTTC
CASSFRTLSSYNEQFF
>TRBD2|TRBJ2-3|TRBV30|NA
TGTGCCTGGAATTCCGGGACTAGCTCATCAGATACGCAGTATTTT
CAWNSGTSSSDTQYF
>NA|TRBJ1-1|TRBV4-2|NA
TGTGCCAGCAGCCAGAGACCGACGAACACTGAAGCTTTCTTT
CASSQRPTNTEAFF
>NA|TRBJ1-1|TRBV19|NA
TGTGCCAGTTCACCGTGGGGGGTGAACACTGAAGCTTTCTTT
CASSPWGVNTEAFF
>TRBD2|TRBJ2-3|TRBV12-5|NA
TGTGCTAGTGGCCTGACTAGCGGATACACAGATACGCAGTATTTT
CASGLTSGYTDTQYF
>NA|TRBJ1-2|TRBV5-4|NA
TGTGCCAGCAGCTCCACTAGCGGGAGGCCTCAGGGCTACACCTTC
CASSSTSGRPQGYTF
>NA|TRBJ1-1|TRBV28|NA
TGTGCCAGCAGCCCGGCCTCTTTTGAAGCTTTCTTT
CASSPASFEAFF